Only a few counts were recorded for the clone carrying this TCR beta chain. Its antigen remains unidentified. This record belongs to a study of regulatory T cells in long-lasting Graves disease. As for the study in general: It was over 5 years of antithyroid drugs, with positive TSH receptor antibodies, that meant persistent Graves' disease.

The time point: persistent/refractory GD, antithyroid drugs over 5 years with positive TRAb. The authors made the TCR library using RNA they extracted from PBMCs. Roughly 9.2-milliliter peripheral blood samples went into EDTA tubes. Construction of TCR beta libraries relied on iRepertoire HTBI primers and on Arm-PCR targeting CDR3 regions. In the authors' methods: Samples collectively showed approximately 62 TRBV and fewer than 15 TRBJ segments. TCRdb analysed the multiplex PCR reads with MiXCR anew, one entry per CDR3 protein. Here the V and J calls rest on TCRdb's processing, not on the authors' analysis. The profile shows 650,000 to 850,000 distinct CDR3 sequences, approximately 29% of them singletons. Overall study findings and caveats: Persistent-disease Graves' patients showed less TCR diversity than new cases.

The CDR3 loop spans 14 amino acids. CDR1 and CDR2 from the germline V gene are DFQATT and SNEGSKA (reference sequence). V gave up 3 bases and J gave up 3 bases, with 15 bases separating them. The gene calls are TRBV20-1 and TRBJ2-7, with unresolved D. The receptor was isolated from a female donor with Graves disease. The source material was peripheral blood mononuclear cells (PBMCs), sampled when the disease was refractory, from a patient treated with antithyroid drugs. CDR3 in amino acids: CSARVPQRSYEQYF. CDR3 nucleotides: TGCAGTGCTAGGGTTCCACAGAGAAGCTACGAGCAGTACTTC.